These 15 T cell receptor beta chains were sequenced from one sample in a study of T cells in Graves' hyperthyroidism and ophthalmopathy. It was RNA transcripts that yielded the amplified TCR beta CDR3 regions. First-round RT-PCR of the TCR CDR3 relied on the HTBI primer set. TCRdb reprocessed the multiplex PCR reads via MiXCR and lists one record per CDR3 protein. The sample has around 430,000 distinct CDR3 sequences, 15% seen once. Sequenced: blood. Receptors originate from a woman under 40 with Graves' hyperthyroidism.

The chain has TRBV7-8 and TRBJ2-6, with D perhaps assigned TRBD1 or TRBD2 (6 bases each). Trimming shortened V by 6 bases and J by 2 bases, and 14 bases separated the two germline ends. Germline V lookup: CDR1 SGHVS, CDR2 FQNEAQ. The CDR3 has 16 residues. This chain's CDR3 is CASSRVGGAGANVLTF. DNA of the CDR3: TGTGCCAGCAGTCGAGTGGGGGGCGCTGGGGCCAACGTCCTGACTTTC.

CDR3 DNA sequence: TGCAGCTCGTCGCCGTACCAAGAGACCCAGTACTTC. Encoded protein: CSSSPYQETQYF. The gene calls are TRBV29-1 and TRBJ2-5, with D unresolved. The CDR3 totals 12 residues. Germline loops: CDR1 SQVTM, CDR2 ANQGSEA. Trimming took 8 bases from V and 0 from J, leaving 10 bases between them.

This clonotype was detected ten times or more. The chain is built from TRBV18 and TRBJ1-4, with D unclear. Germline lookup yields CDR1 KGHSH and CDR2 LQKENI. This CDR3 spans 15 amino acids. V was trimmed by 2 bases and J by 8 bases, leaving 15 bases between them. In DNA form, the CDR3 reads TGTGCCAGCTCACCAATTGGGCTCCTCCCGGAAAAACTGTTTTTT. Its protein is CASSPIGLLPEKLFF.

The table lists this clonotype with many counts. The J gene is TRBJ2-3, the V gene TRBV6-2 or TRBV6-3; 9 bases map to TRBD1. V trimming: 7 bases; J trimming: 1 base; junction bases outside the gene matches: 6. CDR1 and CDR2 from the germline V gene are MNHEY and SVGEGT. The CDR3 covers 15 residues. CDR3 bases: TGTGCCAGCAACCTGGGACAGGGACGCACAGATACGCAGTATTTT. Protein product: CASNLGQGRTDTQYF.

A few counts support this clonotype. The chain carries TRBV7-9 and TRBJ1-1; 7 nucleotides agree with TRBD1. From germline, CDR1 is SEHNR and CDR2 FQNEAQ (reference sequence). Losses at the gene ends were 5 bases for V and 0 bases for J; bases not matched to a gene: 9. CDR3 length: 16 amino acids. In DNA form, the CDR3 reads TGTGCCAGCAGCAGAGAAGGGGGCAGAGTGAACACTGAAGCTTTCTTT. Amino acids: CASSREGGRVNTEAFF.

There are many counts of this clonotype. The J gene is TRBJ2-1, the V gene TRBV6-1; TRBD2 agrees at 11 bases. The CDR3 contains 16 residues. V gave up 5 bases and J gave up 4 bases; unmatched junction bases: 7. Germline CDR1 MNHNS, CDR2 SASEGT. CDR3 residues: CASSTSLAGAYNEQFF. The CDR3 nucleotides are TGTGCCAGCAGTACCTCACTAGCGGGAGCATACAATGAGCAGTTCTTC.

This clonotype was seen repeatedly, ten times or more. J is TRBJ2-7 and V is TRBV13; TRBD1 matches at 7 bases. The CDR3 has 16 amino acids. Unmatched junction bases numbered 8, after V lost 3 bases and J lost 0 bases. Germline assignment: CDR1 PRHDT and CDR2 FYEKMQ (reference sequence). The CDR3 DNA follows: TGTGCCAGCAGCTTTTTCTTCCGGGACAGCTCCTACGAGCAGTACTTC. Its protein product is CASSFFFRDSSYEQYF.

Here the CDR3 DNA reads TGTGCCAGCAGTTTCAGCGACAGATCCTACGAGCAGTTCTTC. As protein: CASSFSDRSYEQFF. This chain joins TRBV28 and TRBJ2-7; D perhaps matches TRBD1 (5 bases). The J call is uncertain, as TRBJ2-1 better fits the DNA end. The CDR3 runs to 14 residues. Looked up from germline, CDR1 is MDHEN and CDR2 is SYDVKM.

V and J are TRBV28 and TRBJ1-6; D uncertain. The CDR3 runs to 13 residues. Between the trimmed V and J ends, which lost 6 bases and 10 bases, there was a span of 13 bases. Germline lookup yields CDR1 MDHEN and CDR2 SYDVKM. The CDR3 sequence is CASSKDGGSPLHF. CDR3 nucleotide sequence: TGTGCCAGCAGCAAAGATGGAGGGTCACCCCTCCACTTT. Based on the CDR3 plus reference TRBV28 and TRBJ1-6, the full variable domain is DVKVTQSSRYLVKRTGEKVFLECVQDMDHENMFWYRQDPGLGLRLIYFSYDVKMKEKGDIPEGYSVSREKKERFSLILESASTNQTSMYLCASSKDGGSPLHFGNGTRLTVT.

CDR3 residues: CASSSTSSNQPQHF. For the CDR3, the DNA is TGTGCCAGCAGTTCAACGTCCAGCAATCAGCCCCAGCATTTT. The genes are TRBV28 and TRBJ1-5, with D unclear. In germline, CDR1 is MDHEN, CDR2 SYDVKM. This CDR3 is built from 14 residues. Trimming left V 4 bases short and J 1 base short, with 8 bases between.

This clonotype was found a few times. The CDR3 region has the DNA TGCGCCAGCAGTGAGCTTGGGATACTTCAAGAGACCCAGTACTTC. Protein: CASSELGILQETQYF. The J gene is TRBJ2-5, the V gene TRBV10-2; D is unclear. The CDR3 totals 15 residues. Per the germline V gene, CDR1 is WSHSY and CDR2 is SAAADI. Deletions cut 2 bases from V and 2 bases from J, with 12 bases between.

This sequence joins TRBV7-2 and TRBJ1-2; D gene unclear. CDR1 is SGHTA and CDR2 is FQGNSA in the germline V gene. Trimming stripped 2 bases from V and 8 bases from J, with 15 bases between. CDR3 length: 14 residues. CDR3 loop: CASSLRQLGKGYTF. The DNA of the CDR3 is TGTGCCAGCAGCTTACGGCAACTCGGAAAGGGCTACACCTTC.

The gene calls are TRBV20-1 and TRBJ2-7; 11 bases are a match to TRBD1. The V gene's germline CDR1 is DFQATT and CDR2 SNEGSKA (reference sequence). Germline trimming cut 3 bases from V and 7 bases from J; bases unmatched to any gene: 5. This CDR3 region has 13 residues. DNA for the CDR3: TGCAGTGCTAGTAGGACAGGGGGCCAAGAGCAGTACTTC. This translates into CSASRTGGQEQYF.

The chain recombines TRBV4-1 with TRBJ2-6, with D perhaps matching TRBD1 (5 bases). The V end lost 4 bases, the J end lost 0 bases, and 13 bases lay between the germline ends. CDR3 length: 17 amino acids. Germline lookup yields CDR1 MGHRA and CDR2 YSYEKL. The CDR3 protein is CASSPPVGPSGANVLTF. In DNA form, the CDR3 reads TGCGCCAGCAGCCCTCCTGTGGGGCCCTCTGGGGCCAACGTCCTGACTTTC.

This clonotype showed up many times. This chain connects TRBV2 to TRBJ2-1, with D possibly matching TRBD2 (6 bases). This CDR3 is 15 amino acids long. Germline values: CDR1 SNHLY, CDR2 FYNNEI. The ends were cut back, 3 bases at V and 7 bases at J, with 16 bases in the middle. This chain's CDR3 is CASSDGGDWRNEQFF. CDR3 DNA: TGTGCCAGCAGTGACGGCGGGGACTGGAGGAATGAGCAGTTCTTC.